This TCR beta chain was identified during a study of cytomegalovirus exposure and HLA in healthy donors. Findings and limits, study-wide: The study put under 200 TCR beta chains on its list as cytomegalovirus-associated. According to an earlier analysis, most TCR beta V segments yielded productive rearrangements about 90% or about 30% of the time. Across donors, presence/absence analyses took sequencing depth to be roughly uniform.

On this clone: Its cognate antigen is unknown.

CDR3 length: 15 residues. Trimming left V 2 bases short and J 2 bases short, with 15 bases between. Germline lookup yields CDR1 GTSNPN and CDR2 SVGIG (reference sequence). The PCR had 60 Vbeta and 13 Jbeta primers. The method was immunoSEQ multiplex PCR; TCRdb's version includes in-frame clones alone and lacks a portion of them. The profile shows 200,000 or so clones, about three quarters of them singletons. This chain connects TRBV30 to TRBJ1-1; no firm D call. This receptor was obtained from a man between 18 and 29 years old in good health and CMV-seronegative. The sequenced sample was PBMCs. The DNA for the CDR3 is TGTGCCTGGAGTACTTCGGGGTCCCTCAACACTGAAGCTTTCTTT. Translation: CAWSTSGSLNTEAFF.